The 18 T cell receptor beta chains below come from one sample, sequenced in a study of spatial heterogeneity in lung cancer. TCRdb analysed the 5' RACE reads with MiXCR anew, one entry per CDR3 protein. The sample shows tens of thousands of distinct CDR3 sequences, roughly 10% of them seen only once. Time point described: sample taken at primary tumor resection. Whole RNA was taken from tumor, nontumor lung or frozen PBMC; it was then sequenced unsorted. The material sequenced was PBMCs, taken at surgery. All receptors come from a male donor with early-stage non-small cell lung cancer.

V usage is TRBV7-8 and J usage is TRBJ2-2; 7 bases map to TRBD1. Losses at the gene ends were 5 bases for V and 1 base for J; bases not matched to a gene: 10. Germline CDR1 reads SGHVS; CDR2 reads FQNEAQ. This CDR3 has 17 amino acids. The CDR3 sequence is CASSPRVRQGNTGELFF. The DNA for the CDR3 is TGTGCCAGCAGCCCCCGGGTACGACAGGGGAACACCGGGGAGCTGTTTTTT. Full variable domain (missing parts from reference TRBV7-8 and TRBJ2-2): GAGVSQSPRYKVAKRGQDVALRCDPISGHVSLFWYQQALGQGPEFLTYFQNEAQLDKSGLPSDRFFAERPEGSVSTLKIQRTQQEDSAVYLCASSPRVRQGNTGELFFGEGSRLTVL.

The genes are TRBV7-6 and TRBJ2-7; D may be TRBD1 (7 bases). Looked up from germline, CDR1 is SGHVS and CDR2 is FNYEAQ. The length of the CDR3 is 16 residues. V was clipped by 5 bases and J by 1 base, with 18 bases between them. CDR3 in DNA: TGTGCCAGCAGCCTGACTGCGGGACAGTTTTCCTACGAGCAGTACTTC. Encoded protein: CASSLTAGQFSYEQYF.

The rearrangement joins TRBV10-1 to TRBJ2-7, with 11 bases identical to TRBD2. The CDR3 consists of 14 residues. Germline V CDR1 and CDR2: WNHNN, SYGVQD (reference sequence). V was pared by 2 bases and J by 7 bases, with 4 bases of the junction left unmatched. CDR3 sequence: CASSEDLAGGEQYF. The CDR3, as DNA: TGCGCCAGCAGTGAGGACCTAGCGGGAGGTGAGCAGTACTTC.

The chain recombines TRBV11-1 with TRBJ2-1; perhaps TRBD2 as D (6 bases). Germline V lookup: CDR1 SGHAT, CDR2 FQDESV (reference sequence). Trimming shortened V by 3 bases and J by 0 bases, and 9 bases separated the two germline ends. The length of the CDR3 is 15 residues. CDR3 loop: CASSLGLSSYNEQFF. The CDR3 nucleotides are TGTGCCAGCAGCTTGGGACTGAGCTCCTACAATGAGCAGTTCTTC.

In its sample, this clonotype was seen a few times. The J gene is TRBJ1-5, the V gene TRBV24-1; no reliable D call. The V end was cut by 4 bases, the J end by 3 bases, with 9 bases between. In germline, CDR1 is KGHDR, CDR2 SFDVKD. The CDR3 consists of 14 residues. The CDR3 DNA sequence: TGTGCCACCAGTGACCGCCGGATCAATCAGCCCCAGCATTTT. Translating it yields CATSDRRINQPQHF.

The V call is TRBV29-1, the J call TRBJ2-7; 9 nucleotides agree with TRBD1. Unmatched junction bases numbered 2, after V lost 6 bases and J lost 5 bases. From germline, CDR1 is SQVTM and CDR2 ANQGSEA. The CDR3 totals 11 residues. The CDR3 loop reads CSVTGGDEQYF. The CDR3 bases are TGCAGCGTGACAGGGGGGGACGAGCAGTACTTC.

This clonotype was picked up many times. This chain joins TRBV29-1 and TRBJ1-1; the D is unclear. Per germline, CDR1 SQVTM and CDR2 ANQGSEA. The CDR3 loop spans 12 amino acids. Trimming removed 6 bases from V and 1 base from J, with 9 bases in between. The CDR3 nucleotides read TGCAGCGTCTCCTCCGGGAACACTGAAGCTTTCTTT. It specifies CSVSSGNTEAFF.

This clonotype was detected many times. The chain employs TRBV5-1 and TRBJ2-2, with D possibly TRBD1 on 6 matching bases. Trimming shortened V by 9 bases and J by 2 bases, and 14 bases separated the two germline ends. Germline V gene lookup returns CDR1 SGHRS and CDR2 YFSETQ. CDR3 length: 14 amino acids. CDR3 in amino acids: CATKGDGNTGELFF. The CDR3 nucleotides read TGCGCCACCAAGGGGGACGGCAACACCGGGGAGCTGTTTTTT.

This clonotype turned up a few times. The rearrangement uses TRBV12-3 or TRBV12-4 and TRBJ2-1; D is possibly TRBD1 (6 bases). The CDR3 extends over 16 amino acids. Trimming removed 3 bases at V and 4 bases at J, with 16 bases between. CDR3 DNA sequence: TGTGCCAGCAGTTTTCAGGGGACCCTAACTTACAATGAGCAGTTCTTC. Translated: CASSFQGTLTYNEQFF.

This clonotype was recorded at least ten times. V gene TRBV28 combines with J gene TRBJ2-7; D might be TRBD2 (5 bases). Trimming removed 5 bases at V and 1 base at J, with 18 bases between. Germline V gene data show CDR1 as MDHEN and CDR2 as SYDVKM. The CDR3 loop spans 16 amino acids. The DNA of the CDR3 is TGTGCCAGCAGTCACGAGGGCAGCTCACTTTCCTACGAGCAGTACTTC. Translation gives CASSHEGSSLSYEQYF.

The chain joins TRBV28 to TRBJ2-7; TRBD2 agrees at 9 bases. Germline CDR1 MDHEN, CDR2 SYDVKM. V lost 7 bases and J lost 2; bases outside the gene matches: 6. The CDR3 runs 14 residues. This CDR3 is CASIPSGNTYEQYF. CDR3 sequence (DNA): TGTGCCAGCATTCCTAGCGGGAACACCTACGAGCAGTACTTC.

The chain recombines TRBV11-2 with TRBJ1-2; maybe TRBD1 (6 bases). The CDR3 has 13 residues. CDR1 and CDR2 (germline): SGHAT, FQNNGV. V was pared by 5 bases and J by 6 bases, with 13 bases between. CDR3 DNA sequence: TGTGCCAGCAGCCCACAGGGTACTGATGGCTACACCTTC. It specifies CASSPQGTDGYTF.

This clonotype has a handful of counts. The genes are TRBV10-3 and TRBJ2-7; D gene unclear. This CDR3 has 14 residues. The germline V and J ends were trimmed by 2 bases and 0 bases, with 8 bases remaining between them. Germline V lookup: CDR1 ENHRY, CDR2 SYGVKD. CDR3 sequence reads: CAISERQDSYEQYF. CDR3 sequence (DNA): TGTGCCATCAGTGAGAGGCAGGACTCCTACGAGCAGTACTTC.

This clonotype occurred a few times. V is TRBV29-1 and J is TRBJ2-7, with 10 nucleotides matching TRBD1. J lost 2 bases, V lost 5 bases, and 21 bases had no gene match. The CDR3 is 19 residues long. From germline, CDR1 is SQVTM and CDR2 ANQGSEA. This CDR3 reads CSVRLRGDRGFQEAYEQYF. CDR3 sequence (DNA): TGCAGCGTTCGTCTGCGTGGGGACAGGGGATTCCAAGAGGCCTACGAGCAGTACTTC.

This clonotype was recorded a few times. V is TRBV19 and J is TRBJ2-7; the match to TRBD2 covers 7 bases. V lost 9 bases and J lost 3; bases outside the gene matches: 14. CDR1 is LNHDA, CDR2 SQIVND, per germline (reference sequence). The length of the CDR3 is 15 residues. The CDR3: CASPRWSGDHYEQYF. The CDR3 bases are TGTGCCAGCCCGCGGTGGAGCGGGGACCACTACGAGCAGTACTTC.

This clonotype has ten or more counts. CDR3 loop: CSVEEGGEQYF. The DNA of the CDR3 is TGCAGCGTTGAAGAAGGAGGGGAGCAGTACTTC. The chain links TRBV29-1 to TRBJ2-7; possible D gene TRBD2, 6 bases. The CDR3 spans 11 residues. Germline CDR1 is SQVTM and CDR2 is ANQGSEA. The germline V and J ends were trimmed by 0 bases and 7 bases, with 7 bases remaining between them.

In its sample, this clonotype was seen a few times. The chain recombines TRBV6-5 with TRBJ1-6, with 7 bases that match TRBD1. CDR3 length: 14 amino acids. Germline CDR1 reads MNHEY; CDR2 reads SVGAGI. V was pared by 6 bases and J by 6 bases, with 5 bases of the junction left unmatched. DNA of the CDR3: TGTGCCAGCAGCCGGGACAGACCTAATTCACCCCTCCACTTT. Its protein product is CASSRDRPNSPLHF.

This chain links TRBV28 with TRBJ2-7; 7 nucleotides match TRBD1. Germline assignment: CDR1 MDHEN and CDR2 SYDVKM. This CDR3 is built from 14 residues. The ends lost 7 bases at V and 1 base at J; junction bases unmatched: 7. The CDR3 DNA is TGTGCCAGCACCTTTGCAGGGGGATCCTACGAGCAGTACTTC. It translates to CASTFAGGSYEQYF.